Below, one TCR beta chain is given with its context. V trimming: 7 bases; J trimming: 4 bases; junction bases outside the gene matches: 11. CDR1 and CDR2 from the germline V gene are MNHNY and SVGAGI (reference sequence). The CDR3 extends over 15 amino acids. Source study methods: Estimation of nucleated cell counts relied on the amplification of reference gene primers. Clones were sequenced by immunoSEQ multiplex PCR, and TCRdb holds only the in-frame ones, with some missing. V, J and clone size are those of that table, while D and trimming were read from the DNA. Of 100,000 or so clones in the sample, approximately 86% were seen once. This sample was taken from a study of blood T cell repertoires in COVID-19. In the study overall: The United States, Italy and Spain were the sources of the acute and convalescent COVID-19 samples. The cDNA or gDNA used as material had been derived from T cells, B-cell-depleted T cells, or PBMCs.

This clonotype was sampled from a man aged 60 to 75 with acute or convalescent COVID-19. The sequenced material came from peripheral blood. The chain is built from TRBV6-6 and TRBJ2-7, with 9 bases identical to TRBD1. The CDR3 sequence is CASILGQGKFYEQYF. DNA of the CDR3: TGTGCCAGCATCCTGGGACAGGGCAAATTTTACGAGCAGTACTTC.